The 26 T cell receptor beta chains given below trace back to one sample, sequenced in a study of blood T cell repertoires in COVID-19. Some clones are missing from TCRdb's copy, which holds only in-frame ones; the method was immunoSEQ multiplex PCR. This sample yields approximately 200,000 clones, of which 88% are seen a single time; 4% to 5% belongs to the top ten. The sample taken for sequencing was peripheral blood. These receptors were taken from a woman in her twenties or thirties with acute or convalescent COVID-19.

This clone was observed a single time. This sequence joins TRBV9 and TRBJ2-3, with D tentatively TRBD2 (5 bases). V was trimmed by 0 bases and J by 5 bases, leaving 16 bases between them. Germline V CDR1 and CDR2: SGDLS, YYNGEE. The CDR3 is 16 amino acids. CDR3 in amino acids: CASSVDPSGRRDTQYF. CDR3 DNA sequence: TGTGCCAGCAGCGTAGACCCGTCGGGGAGACGAGATACGCAGTATTTT.

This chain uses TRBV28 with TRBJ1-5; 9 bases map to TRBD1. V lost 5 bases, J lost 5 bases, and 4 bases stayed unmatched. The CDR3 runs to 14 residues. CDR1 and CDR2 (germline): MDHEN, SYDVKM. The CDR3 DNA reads TGTGCCAGCAGTCCCGGGACAGGGCATCAGCCCCAGCATTTT. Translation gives CASSPGTGHQPQHF.

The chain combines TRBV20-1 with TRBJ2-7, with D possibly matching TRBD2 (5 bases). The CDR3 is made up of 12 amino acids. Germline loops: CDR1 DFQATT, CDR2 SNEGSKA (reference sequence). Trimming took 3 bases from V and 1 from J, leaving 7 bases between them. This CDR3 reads CSASRLSYEQYF. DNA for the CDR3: TGCAGTGCTAGTCGACTATCCTACGAGCAGTACTTC.

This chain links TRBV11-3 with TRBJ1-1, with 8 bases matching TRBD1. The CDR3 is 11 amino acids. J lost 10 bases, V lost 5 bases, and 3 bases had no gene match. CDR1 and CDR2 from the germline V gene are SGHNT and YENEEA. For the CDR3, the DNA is TGTGCCAGCAGCCTAGGACAGGGAGCTTTCTTT. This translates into CASSLGQGAFF.

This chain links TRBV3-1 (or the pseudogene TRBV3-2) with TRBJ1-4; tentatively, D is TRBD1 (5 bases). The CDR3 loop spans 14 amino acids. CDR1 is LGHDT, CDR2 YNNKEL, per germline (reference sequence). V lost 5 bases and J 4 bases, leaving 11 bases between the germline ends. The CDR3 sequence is CASSFRQLNEKLFF. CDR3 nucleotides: TGTGCCAGCAGCTTTCGACAGCTTAATGAAAAACTGTTTTTT.

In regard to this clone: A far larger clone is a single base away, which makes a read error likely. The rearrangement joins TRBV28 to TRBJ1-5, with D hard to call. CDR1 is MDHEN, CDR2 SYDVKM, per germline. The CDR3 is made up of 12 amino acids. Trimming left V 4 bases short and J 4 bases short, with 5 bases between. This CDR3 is CASSSRNQPQHF. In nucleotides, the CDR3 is TGTGCCAGCAGTTCCCGTAATCAGCCCCAGCATTTT.

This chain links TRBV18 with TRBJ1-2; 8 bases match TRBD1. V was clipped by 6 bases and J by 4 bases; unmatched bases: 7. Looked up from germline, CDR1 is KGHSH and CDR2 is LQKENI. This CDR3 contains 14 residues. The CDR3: CASSPGQESYGYTF. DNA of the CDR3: TGTGCCAGCTCCCCGGGACAGGAGAGCTATGGCTACACCTTC.

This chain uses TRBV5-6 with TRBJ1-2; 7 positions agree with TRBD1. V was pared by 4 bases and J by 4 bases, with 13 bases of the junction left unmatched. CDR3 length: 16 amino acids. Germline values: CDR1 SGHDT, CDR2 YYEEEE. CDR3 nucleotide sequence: TGTGCCAGCAGCCAATGGACAGGAGGGGCCCTCTATGGCTACACCTTC. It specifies CASSQWTGGALYGYTF.

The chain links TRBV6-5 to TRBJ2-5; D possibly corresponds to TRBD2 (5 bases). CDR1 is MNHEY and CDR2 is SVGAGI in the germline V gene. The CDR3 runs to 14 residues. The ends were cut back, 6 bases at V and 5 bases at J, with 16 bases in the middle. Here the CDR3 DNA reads TGTGCCAGCAGGGGAAGGTGGCGCGGGGAGACCCAGTACTTC. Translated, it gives CASRGRWRGETQYF.

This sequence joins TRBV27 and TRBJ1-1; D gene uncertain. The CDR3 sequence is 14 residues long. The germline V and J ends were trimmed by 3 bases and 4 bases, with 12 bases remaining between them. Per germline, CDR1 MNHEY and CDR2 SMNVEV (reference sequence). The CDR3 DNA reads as TGTGCCAGCAGTTTTTTCCCGGTAACCACTGAAGCTTTCTTT. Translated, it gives CASSFFPVTTEAFF.

CDR3 sequence: CASSLLAHVLFNEQFF. CDR3 DNA sequence: TGCGCCAGCAGCTTGTTGGCCCATGTGTTATTCAATGAGCAGTTCTTC. This chain links TRBV5-1 with TRBJ2-1; D gene ambiguous. Germline CDR1 SGHRS, CDR2 YFSETQ. The CDR3 totals 16 residues. The germline V and J ends were trimmed by 1 base and 6 bases, with 17 bases remaining between them.

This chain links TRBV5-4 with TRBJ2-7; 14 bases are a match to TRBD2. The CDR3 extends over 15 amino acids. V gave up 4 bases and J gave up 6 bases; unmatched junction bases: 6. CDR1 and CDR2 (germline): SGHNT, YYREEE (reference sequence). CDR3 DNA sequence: TGTGCCAGCAGCCTTGGGACTAGCGGGAGTAGCGAGCAGTACTTC. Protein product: CASSLGTSGSSEQYF.

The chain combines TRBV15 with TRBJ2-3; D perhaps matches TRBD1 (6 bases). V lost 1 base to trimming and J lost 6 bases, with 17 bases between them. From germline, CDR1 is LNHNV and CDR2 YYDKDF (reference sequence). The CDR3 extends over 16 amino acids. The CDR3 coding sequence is TGTGCCACCAGCAGAGCCGCAGGGACACCGTTTGATACGCAGTATTTT. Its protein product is CATSRAAGTPFDTQYF.

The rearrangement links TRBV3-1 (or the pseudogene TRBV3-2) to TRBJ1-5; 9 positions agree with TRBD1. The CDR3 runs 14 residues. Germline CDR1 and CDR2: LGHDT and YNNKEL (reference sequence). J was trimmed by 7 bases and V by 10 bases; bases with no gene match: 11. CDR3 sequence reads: CATRDRVGPQPQHF. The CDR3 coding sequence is TGTGCCACCCGGGACAGGGTAGGCCCACAGCCCCAGCATTTT.

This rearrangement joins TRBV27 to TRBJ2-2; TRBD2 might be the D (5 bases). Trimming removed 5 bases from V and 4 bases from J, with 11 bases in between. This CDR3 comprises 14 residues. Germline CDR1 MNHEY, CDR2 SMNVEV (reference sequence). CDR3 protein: CASSHDRGTGELFF. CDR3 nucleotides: TGTGCCAGCAGTCACGACCGGGGCACCGGGGAGCTGTTTTTT.

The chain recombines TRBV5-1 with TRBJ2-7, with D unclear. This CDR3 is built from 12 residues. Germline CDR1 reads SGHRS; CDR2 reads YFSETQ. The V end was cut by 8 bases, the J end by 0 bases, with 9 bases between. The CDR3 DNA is TGCGCCAGTTCTCAGGACTCCTACGAGCAGTACTTC. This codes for CASSQDSYEQYF.

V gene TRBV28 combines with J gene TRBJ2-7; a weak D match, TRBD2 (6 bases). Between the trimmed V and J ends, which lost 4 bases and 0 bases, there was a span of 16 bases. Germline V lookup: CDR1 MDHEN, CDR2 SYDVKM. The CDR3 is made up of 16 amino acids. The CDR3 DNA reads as TGTGCCAGCAGTTCCCCCTCCGGGACTCCCTCCTACGAGCAGTACTTC. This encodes CASSSPSGTPSYEQYF.

This chain's CDR3 is CASQGSGSNQPQHF. The CDR3 DNA sequence: TGTGCCAGCCAGGGCTCAGGATCTAATCAGCCCCAGCATTTT. The rearrangement links TRBV6-5 to TRBJ1-5; D may be TRBD1 (5 bases). V gave up 8 bases and J gave up 4 bases, with 15 bases separating them. Germline V gene sequence: CDR1 MNHEY, CDR2 SVGAGI. CDR3 size: 14 residues.

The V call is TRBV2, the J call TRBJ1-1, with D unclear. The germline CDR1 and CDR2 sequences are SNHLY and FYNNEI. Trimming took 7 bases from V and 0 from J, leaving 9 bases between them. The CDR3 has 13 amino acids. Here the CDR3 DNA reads TGTGCCAGCACCCCGGGTCTGAACACTGAAGCTTTCTTT. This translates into CASTPGLNTEAFF.

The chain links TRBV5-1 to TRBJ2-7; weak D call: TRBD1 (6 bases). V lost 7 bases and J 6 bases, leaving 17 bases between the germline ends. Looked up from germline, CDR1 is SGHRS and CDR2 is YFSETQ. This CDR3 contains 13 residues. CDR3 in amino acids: CASSGPGASEQYF. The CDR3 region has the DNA TGCGCCAGCTCGGGGCCAGGGGCCTCCGAGCAGTACTTC.

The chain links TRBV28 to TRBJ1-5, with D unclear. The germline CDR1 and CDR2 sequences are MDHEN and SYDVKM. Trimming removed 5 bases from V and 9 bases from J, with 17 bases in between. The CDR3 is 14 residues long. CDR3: CASSGRRGRSPQHF. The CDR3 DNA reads TGTGCCAGCAGTGGAAGGCGCGGCCGATCGCCCCAGCATTTT.

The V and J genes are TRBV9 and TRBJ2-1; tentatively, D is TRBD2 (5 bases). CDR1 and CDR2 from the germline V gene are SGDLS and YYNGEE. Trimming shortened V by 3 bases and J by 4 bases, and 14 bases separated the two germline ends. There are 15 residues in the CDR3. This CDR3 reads CASSAGVPNYNEQFF. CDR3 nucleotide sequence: TGTGCCAGCAGCGCCGGGGTCCCGAATTACAATGAGCAGTTCTTC.

As DNA, the CDR3 is TGTGCCAGCAGTTACTCCCCGCGGGACTTCAACGAGCAGTACTTC. Its translation is CASSYSPRDFNEQYF. The chain has TRBV6-5 and TRBJ2-7; possibly TRBD2 for D (6 bases). V was pared by 0 bases and J by 5 bases, with 14 bases between. CDR1 is MNHEY and CDR2 is SVGAGI in the germline V gene. The CDR3 extends over 15 amino acids.

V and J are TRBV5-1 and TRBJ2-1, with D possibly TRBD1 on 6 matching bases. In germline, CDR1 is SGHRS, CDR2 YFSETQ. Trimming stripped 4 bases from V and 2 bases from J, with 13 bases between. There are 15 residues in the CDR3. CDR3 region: CASSLDSYTYNEQFF. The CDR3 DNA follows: TGCGCCAGCAGCCTGGACAGCTACACCTACAATGAGCAGTTCTTC. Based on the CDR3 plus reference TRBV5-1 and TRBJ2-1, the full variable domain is KAGVTQTPRYLIKTRGQQVTLSCSPISGHRSVSWYQQTPGQGLQFLFEYFSETQRNKGNFPGRFSGRQFSNSRSEMNVSTLELGDSALYLCASSLDSYTYNEQFFGPGTRLTVL.

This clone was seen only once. The CDR3: CASSARGDSNTDTQYF. The CDR3 DNA is TGTGCCAGCAGCGCTAGAGGGGACTCAAACACAGATACGCAGTATTTT. The V and J genes are TRBV9 and TRBJ2-3, with D possibly being TRBD2 (6 bases). Trimming stripped 3 bases from V and 2 bases from J, with 16 bases between. The germline V gene has CDR1 SGDLS and CDR2 YYNGEE. This CDR3 region has 16 residues.

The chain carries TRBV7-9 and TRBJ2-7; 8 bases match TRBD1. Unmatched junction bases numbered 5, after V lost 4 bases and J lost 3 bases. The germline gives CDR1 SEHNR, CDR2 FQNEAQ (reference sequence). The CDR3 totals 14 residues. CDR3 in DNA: TGTGCCAGCAGCTATGACAGGGGACGCTACGAGCAGTACTTC. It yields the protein CASSYDRGRYEQYF. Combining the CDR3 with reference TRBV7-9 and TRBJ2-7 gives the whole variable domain DTGVSQNPRHKITKRGQNVTFRCDPISEHNRLYWYRQTLGQGPEFLTYFQNEAQLEKSRLLSDRFSAERPKGSFSTLEIQRTEQGDSAMYLCASSYDRGRYEQYFGPGTRLTVT.